This TCR beta chain appears in the sequencing data of a study of T cell responses to AZD1222 COVID-19 vaccine (dated by TCRdb to the early 2020s). About the investigation overall: AZD1222 recipients with second doses at about 4 weeks or about 12 weeks were pooled, because spike-specific TCR depth and breadth did not differ between schedules. A total of about 230 trial participants underwent TCR sequencing, of whom about 210 received two doses of AZD1222 and about 26 received two doses of the MenACWY control vaccine. Trial participants were enrolled by age into 18-55, 56-69 and 70-plus year subgroups, with about 150, 27 and 61 TCR-sequenced participants respectively.

The CDR3 regions of human TCRbeta chains were analyzed by immunosequencing. Regarding the original processing steps: Repertoire TCRs were matched against a reference library of SARS-CoV-2-specific TCRs generated with the MIRA antigen-specificity platform. Breadth was defined as the fraction of unique TCRs that were SARS-CoV-2-associated. Depth was defined as the fraction of total T cells that were SARS-CoV-2-associated. Using the MIRA data, each spike-specific TCR was assigned both to the spike region to which the TCR was reactive and to a CD4 or CD8 class. Log10-transformed breadth and depth values were compared by one-way ANOVA with Sidak's multiple comparisons tests. TCRdb holds this immuneACCESS table with in-frame rearrangements only. Some clones are missing; in checked studies, unresolved V genes explain under half, and the rest has no known cause. That table supplies the V and J calls and clone size; D and trimming were determined from the DNA. The sample table records over 100,000 clones; 70% to 90% of these occur just once. Around 8% of the sample is held by the ten biggest clonotypes.

The label giving this sample's time point can be read as: baseline before first vaccination. Samples from vaccinated people were obtained from the UK trials COV001 and COV002, which included a single-blind randomized controlled phase 2/3 trial of AZD1222 (ChAdOx1 nCoV-19) in healthy adults. For TCRbeta chain sequencing, PBMC samples were collected from trial participants at day 0 and at day 28 after the second dose. Deletion took 6 bases off V and 3 bases off J, with a span of 17 bases between the germline ends. Taken from cysteine to phenylalanine, the CDR3 has 14 residues. The CDR3 DNA has 42 bases and is translated from base 1. Reading the germline V gene gives CDR1 SQVTM and CDR2 ANQGSEA. This clone was observed once. The target of this receptor is not known. Per-base qualities were not stored, and no clone one base away is much larger. The full study reports these points: Participants were mostly white British and included more females than males, and it was suggested by the authors that clonal diversity may have been underestimated. In the small 56-69-year group, the increase in depth fell short of significance, most likely because of low power. Spike-specific TCR breadth and depth rose significantly after two AZD1222 doses compared with day 0 and with MenACWY recipients. The vaccine-associated CD4 TCRs covered the entire spike protein, and the dominant responses fell in regions 160-218 and 743-854. Because no samples from the day 14 peak response were available, repertoires could be characterized only after the peak T cell response. Conclusions about previously exposed vaccinees are limited, since just five or six AZD1222 recipients were seropositive for SARS-CoV-2 at baseline. Nearly half of unique spike-specific TCRs reportedly recognized epitopes outside regions mutated in the B.1.351 and B.1.1.7 variants.

The sample consisted of peripheral blood, taken on day 0 of AZD1222 vaccination. The chain is assembled from TRBV29-1 and TRBJ2-5; a tentative D match to TRBD1 spans 5 bases. The TCR originated in an adult in good health. Read as DNA, the sequence is TGCAGCGTCCCAAAATGGGGCTTCGAAGAGACCCAGTACTTC. This encodes CSVPKWGFEETQYF.